The 24 T cell receptor beta chains presented below share a single source sample, sequenced in a study of blood T cell repertoires in COVID-19. The assay was immunoSEQ multiplex PCR, and TCRdb's table has in-frame clones only and misses some. The sample has under 150,000 clones; 88% are singletons. The specimen was peripheral blood. Every receptor here comes from a man aged 65 to 79 with active COVID-19.

The CDR3 DNA reads TGTGCCAGCAGTTCAATAGCCCATAGCAATCAGCCCCAGCATTTT. It is translated as CASSSIAHSNQPQHF. The V gene is TRBV27, the J gene TRBJ1-5; D gene unclear. Germline lookup yields CDR1 MNHEY and CDR2 SMNVEV (reference sequence). The V end lost 4 bases, the J end lost 0 bases, and 10 bases lay between the germline ends. The CDR3 extends over 15 amino acids.

The rearrangement joins TRBV5-1 to TRBJ2-7, with D tentatively TRBD1 (6 bases). The CDR3 contains 16 residues. V was clipped by 1 base and J by 3 bases, with 17 bases between them. CDR1 SGHRS and CDR2 YFSETQ come from the germline V gene. CDR3 in DNA: TGCGCCAGCAGCTTGCGTCCAGGGGTAAATGACTACGAGCAGTACTTC. Residues: CASSLRPGVNDYEQYF. Variable domain in full (rest from reference TRBV5-1 and TRBJ2-7): KAGVTQTPRYLIKTRGQQVTLSCSPISGHRSVSWYQQTPGQGLQFLFEYFSETQRNKGNFPGRFSGRQFSNSRSEMNVSTLELGDSALYLCASSLRPGVNDYEQYFGPGTRLTVT.

The chain is built from TRBV14 and TRBJ2-1; 7 bases agree with TRBD1. With V trimmed by 4 bases and J by 7 bases, 1 base remained unmatched. The CDR3 is 12 amino acids. CDR1 and CDR2 (germline): SGHDN, FVKESK. The CDR3 sequence is CASSRQGNEQFF. In nucleotides, the CDR3 is TGTGCCAGCAGCCGACAGGGAAATGAGCAGTTCTTC.

This clone appeared a few times. The rearrangement joins TRBV7-9 to TRBJ1-2; D might be TRBD1 (6 bases). V was shortened by 6 bases and J by 0 bases, with 11 bases between the two germline ends. CDR1 is SEHNR, CDR2 FQNEAQ, per germline (reference sequence). This CDR3 is built from 14 residues. DNA for the CDR3: TGTGCCAGCAGGGCCGACAGGACTAACTATGGCTACACCTTC. Translated: CASRADRTNYGYTF.

This chain connects TRBV5-5 to TRBJ2-2; 8 bases fit TRBD1. Germline CDR1 and CDR2: SGHKS and YYEKEE (reference sequence). CDR3 length: 16 amino acids. Trimming cost V 5 bases and J 2 bases; bases outside gene matches: 8. The CDR3 DNA follows: TGTGCCAGCAGATTACAGGGGGAAATCAACACCGGGGAGCTGTTTTTT. Protein sequence: CASRLQGEINTGELFF.

The genes are TRBV7-2 and TRBJ2-5; D is possibly TRBD2 (6 bases). The CDR3 is made up of 15 amino acids. Looked up from germline, CDR1 is SGHTA and CDR2 is FQGNSA. V shed 5 bases and J shed 1 base, with 14 bases lying between them. The CDR3: CASSPLGRGQETQYF. The CDR3 DNA reads as TGTGCCAGCAGCCCCCTCGGGCGGGGCCAAGAGACCCAGTACTTC.

The V call is TRBV3-1 (or the pseudogene TRBV3-2), the J call TRBJ2-1; D is perhaps TRBD2 (6 bases). V was clipped by 4 bases and J by 10 bases, with 14 bases between them. The CDR3 has 13 residues. CDR1 is LGHDT and CDR2 is YNNKEL in the germline V gene (reference sequence). The CDR3: CASSLTGVGEQFF. For the CDR3, the DNA is TGTGCCAGCAGCCTGACGGGGGTTGGAGAGCAGTTCTTC.

The chain carries TRBV28 and TRBJ2-1; 8 bases line up with TRBD2. The trim removed 4 bases at V and 10 bases at J, leaving 6 bases unmatched. The CDR3 has 13 amino acids. The germline V gene encodes CDR1 MDHEN and CDR2 SYDVKM. The CDR3 DNA reads as TGTGCCAGCAGTTCAGGACTAGCCCGGGAGCAGTTCTTC. Protein: CASSSGLAREQFF.

Many counts were recorded for this clone. The chain links TRBV2 to TRBJ1-1; D is uncertain. The CDR3 runs to 13 residues. Germline CDR1 SNHLY, CDR2 FYNNEI. V shed 3 bases and J shed 11 bases, with 16 bases lying between them. The CDR3 here is CASSEVEQSNAFF. CDR3 nucleotides: TGTGCCAGCAGTGAGGTCGAACAGAGTAATGCTTTCTTT.

This sequence joins TRBV10-1 and TRBJ2-3, with 7 bases fitting TRBD1. Germline V gene lookup returns CDR1 WNHNN and CDR2 SYGVQD (reference sequence). The CDR3 runs 15 residues. Trimming cost V 3 bases and J 2 bases; bases outside gene matches: 5. CDR3 coding DNA: TGCGCCAGCAGTGACCTGACAGGGCCCACAGATACGCAGTATTTT. Encoded protein: CASSDLTGPTDTQYF.

This chain connects TRBV7-3 to TRBJ2-1, with 8 bases fitting TRBD1. V was pared by 3 bases and J by 8 bases, with 3 bases of the junction left unmatched. The CDR3 extends over 13 amino acids. From germline, CDR1 is SGHTA and CDR2 FQGTGA. The CDR3 DNA sequence: TGTGCCAGCAGCTTCGCAGGGGGCGATGAGCAGTTCTTC. Its protein product is CASSFAGGDEQFF. The full variable domain, in which reference TRBV7-3 and TRBJ2-1 provide the parts outside the CDR3, is GAGVSQTPSNKVTEKGKYVELRCDPISGHTALYWYRQSLGQGPEFLIYFQGTGAADDSGLPNDRFFAVRPEGSVSTLKIQRTERGDSAVYLCASSFAGGDEQFFGPGTRLTVL.

This clone was observed once. The chain has TRBV28 and TRBJ2-7, with TRBD1 matching over 11 bases. Germline V gene sequence: CDR1 MDHEN, CDR2 SYDVKM. V was clipped by 6 bases and J by 4 bases; unmatched bases: 17. CDR3 length equals 18 residues. The CDR3 region has the DNA TGTGCCAGCAGCCGACCCCCCCCGGGACAGGGGGGGGGATACGAGCAGTACTTC. This translates into CASSRPPPGQGGGYEQYF.

The V call is TRBV5-1, the J call TRBJ2-7; TRBD2 matches 9 bases. There are 15 residues in the CDR3. Germline V gene lookup returns CDR1 SGHRS and CDR2 YFSETQ. The J segment lost 2 bases and the V segment lost 6 bases, leaving 9 bases of the junction unmatched. The CDR3 is CASTQGASGTYEQYF. DNA of the CDR3: TGCGCCAGCACCCAAGGGGCTAGCGGGACCTACGAGCAGTACTTC. Supplemented by reference TRBV5-1 and TRBJ2-7, the full variable domain reads KAGVTQTPRYLIKTRGQQVTLSCSPISGHRSVSWYQQTPGQGLQFLFEYFSETQRNKGNFPGRFSGRQFSNSRSEMNVSTLELGDSALYLCASTQGASGTYEQYFGPGTRLTVT.

The V and J genes are TRBV5-6 and TRBJ2-1; 10 bases match TRBD2. From germline, CDR1 is SGHDT and CDR2 YYEEEE. This CDR3 comprises 13 residues. With V trimmed by 3 bases and J by 10 bases, 4 bases remained unmatched. CDR3: CASSSGLADEQFF. The CDR3 DNA follows: TGTGCCAGCAGCTCCGGACTAGCGGACGAGCAGTTCTTC.

This clone has ten or more counts. The chain has TRBV5-6 and TRBJ2-5; D is perhaps TRBD1 (5 bases). The germline V gene encodes CDR1 SGHDT and CDR2 YYEEEE. CDR3 length: 14 amino acids. Trimming took off 2 bases at V and 3 bases at J, with 11 bases between the two ends. DNA for the CDR3: TGTGCCAGCAGCTTTCCCGTAGGGGAAGAGACCCAGTACTTC. It yields the protein CASSFPVGEETQYF.

The V gene is TRBV18, the J gene TRBJ2-2; D gene uncertain. Germline-derived CDR1 and CDR2 are KGHSH and LQKENI. The CDR3 contains 13 residues. Trimming stripped 1 base from V and 3 bases from J, with 3 bases between. The CDR3 spells CASSPLDTGELFF. The DNA for the CDR3 is TGTGCCAGCTCACCACTAGACACCGGGGAGCTGTTTTTT. The full variable domain, with the rest looked up from reference TRBV18 and TRBJ2-2, is NAGVMQNPRHLVRRRGQEARLRCSPMKGHSHVYWYRQLPEEGLKFMVYLQKENIIDESGMPKERFSAEFPKEGPSILRIQQVVRGDSAAYFCASSPLDTGELFFGEGSRLTVL.

CDR3: CASSFGGTNSPLHF. CDR3 in DNA: TGTGCCAGCAGCTTCGGGGGGACGAATTCACCCCTCCACTTT. The V gene is TRBV7-2, the J gene TRBJ1-6; perhaps TRBD1 as D (5 bases). Germline-derived CDR1 and CDR2 are SGHTA and FQGNSA. Trimming left V 3 bases short and J 7 bases short, with 10 bases between. The CDR3 runs 14 residues.

This clone was seen only a few times. The chain links TRBV7-6 to TRBJ1-6; 7 bases map to TRBD1. Trimming at V came to 10 bases and at J to 5 bases, leaving 2 bases not matched to a gene. Per germline, CDR1 SGHVS and CDR2 FNYEAQ. CDR3 length: 12 amino acids. The CDR3 loop is CATGTDNSPLHF. As DNA, the CDR3 is TGTGCCACCGGGACAGATAATTCACCCCTCCACTTT.

This clone came up once. The chain links TRBV5-1 to TRBJ2-7; D might be TRBD2 (5 bases). V was pared by 1 base and J by 2 bases, with 13 bases between. The germline V gene encodes CDR1 SGHRS and CDR2 YFSETQ. There are 15 residues in the CDR3. CDR3 bases: TGCGCCAGCAGCTTGTATGACTACAGAACCTACGAGCAGTACTTC. The encoded protein is CASSLYDYRTYEQYF. The whole variable domain, filled in from reference TRBV5-1 and TRBJ2-7, reads KAGVTQTPRYLIKTRGQQVTLSCSPISGHRSVSWYQQTPGQGLQFLFEYFSETQRNKGNFPGRFSGRQFSNSRSEMNVSTLELGDSALYLCASSLYDYRTYEQYFGPGTRLTVT.

The chain links TRBV28 to TRBJ2-1; 12 nucleotides agree with TRBD2. This CDR3 is built from 19 residues. Germline V lookup: CDR1 MDHEN, CDR2 SYDVKM. V gave up 3 bases and J gave up 6 bases; unmatched junction bases: 15. CDR3 nucleotide sequence: TGTGCCAGCAGTTTCCCGCTAGCGGGAGGGCCGGCCCGTTCCAATGAGCAGTTCTTC. Translation gives CASSFPLAGGPARSNEQFF.

This chain connects TRBV11-3 to TRBJ2-1, with TRBD2 matching 8 bases. The germline CDR1 and CDR2 sequences are SGHNT and YENEEA. Trimming cost V 6 bases and J 5 bases; bases outside gene matches: 3. CDR3 length: 13 residues. The CDR3 loop is CASRAGGHNEQFF. In nucleotides, the CDR3 is TGTGCCAGCAGGGCGGGAGGTCACAATGAGCAGTTCTTC.

The table lists this clone with a count of one. The V gene is TRBV28, the J gene TRBJ2-2; 7 bases fit TRBD2. This CDR3 comprises 13 residues. V dropped 6 bases and J dropped 7; count of bases not matched to a gene: 5. Germline CDR1 is MDHEN and CDR2 is SYDVKM. CDR3 nucleotide sequence: TGTGCCAGCAGCCGGGACTACGTCGGGGAGCTGTTTTTT. As protein: CASSRDYVGELFF.

The chain recombines TRBV5-4 with TRBJ2-1; D remains unclear. CDR3 length: 11 amino acids. Trimming pared 6 bases from V and 8 bases from J, leaving 9 bases between. Germline CDR1 and CDR2: SGHNT and YYREEE (reference sequence). The CDR3 DNA reads TGTGCCAGCACCCTGGGCTATGAGCAGTTCTTC. Its protein is CASTLGYEQFF.

V is TRBV28 and J is TRBJ1-2; D gene uncertain. The germline V and J ends were trimmed by 8 bases and 4 bases, with 11 bases remaining between them. In germline, CDR1 is MDHEN, CDR2 SYDVKM. CDR3 size: 12 residues. The CDR3 region has the DNA TGTGCCAGCGTACGGGATACCTATGGCTACACCTTC. Translated, it gives CASVRDTYGYTF.